Listed here is a single TCR beta chain. The CDR3 sequence is 14 residues long. From germline, CDR1 is SGHNT and CDR2 YENEEA. After removal of 5 bases from V and 8 bases from J, the junction contained 7 bases not matched to a gene. The sample belongs to a study of blood T cell repertoires in COVID-19. The overall study: In each case, the material was cDNA or gDNA derived from T cells, B-cell-depleted T cells, or PBMCs.

Original handling: Amplification of reference gene primers was used by the study to estimate nucleated cell counts. Measured with immunoSEQ multiplex PCR; TCRdb has only the in-frame clones, and not every one. That table furnishes V, J and clone size, whereas the DNA furnished D and trimming. The data show about 320,000 clones, around 90% seen once. Sequencing was performed on peripheral blood. This chain links TRBV11-3 with TRBJ2-1; 9 bases agree with TRBD1. This TCR was sampled from a man aged 18 to 35 who had recovered from COVID-19. This CDR3 is CASSLGTGLYEQFF. CDR3 DNA sequence: TGTGCCAGCAGCCTAGGGACAGGGCTCTATGAGCAGTTCTTC.